The 5 T cell receptor beta chains presented below share a single source sample, sequenced in a study of T cells in Graves' hyperthyroidism and ophthalmopathy. It was RNA transcripts that yielded the amplified TCR beta CDR3 regions. During a first-round RT-PCR of the TCR CDR3, the HTBI primer set was used. TCRdb reprocessed the multiplex PCR reads with MiXCR, giving one entry per CDR3 protein. Of 690,000 or so distinct CDR3 sequences listed, under 20% are singletons. The source material was blood. These TCRs come from a woman aged 50 to 60 with Graves' hyperthyroidism that later progressed to Graves' ophthalmopathy.

This clonotype was picked up a small number of times. The rearrangement joins TRBV27 to TRBJ2-1; D unresolved. V shed 0 bases and J shed 8 bases, with 5 bases lying between them. Germline V gene sequence: CDR1 MNHEY, CDR2 SMNVEV (reference sequence). This CDR3 is built from 12 residues. The CDR3 sequence: CASSLSGYEQFF. The CDR3 DNA follows: TGTGCCAGCAGTTTATCAGGGTATGAGCAGTTCTTC.

This clonotype was picked up many times. This chain's CDR3 is CAYVSQRGRSYEQYF. In DNA, the CDR3 is TGTGCCTATGTCAGTCAGAGGGGGCGCTCCTACGAGCAGTACTTC. The V and J genes are TRBV30 and TRBJ2-7; 7 bases match TRBD1. V shed 7 bases, J shed 0 bases, and the junction held 12 bases outside the gene matches. The germline V gene encodes CDR1 GTSNPN and CDR2 SVGIG (reference sequence). The CDR3 spans 15 residues.

The chain combines TRBV27 with TRBJ2-4; a possible D gene is TRBD2 (6 bases). From germline, CDR1 is MNHEY and CDR2 SMNVEV (reference sequence). The CDR3 is made up of 14 amino acids. V was clipped by 5 bases and J by 8 bases, with 16 bases between them. CDR3 sequence (DNA): TGTGCCAGCAGTGCATCCGGGAGAAGGGACATTCAGTACTTC. Translation: CASSASGRRDIQYF.

This rearrangement joins TRBV19 to TRBJ1-1; the D is unclear. Trimming left V 3 bases short and J 7 bases short, with 18 bases between. Germline V gives CDR1 LNHDA, CDR2 SQIVND (reference sequence). The CDR3 extends over 15 amino acids. The CDR3 region has the DNA TGTGCCAGTAGTATGGATTCTACGGGAACCCTTGAAGCTTTCTTT. Protein sequence: CASSMDSTGTLEAFF.

Ten or more counts support this clonotype. V and J are TRBV12-5 and TRBJ2-5; D is unclear. Germline V gene data show CDR1 as LGHNT and CDR2 as FRNRAP. This CDR3 contains 12 residues. The V end lost 2 bases, the J end lost 3 bases, and 4 bases lay between the germline ends. CDR3 residues: CASGLTEETQYF. In DNA form, the CDR3 reads TGTGCTAGTGGTTTGACGGAAGAGACCCAGTACTTC.